In this sample, the clone carrying this T cell receptor (beta chain) turned up once. What it binds is unknown. The data are from a study of CD8+ T cells in alopecia areata. Overall study context: The protocol delivered tofacitinib for 6 to 18 months, then withdrew it for 6 months. Study-wide results and limits: Scalp clonality and expanded CD8+ clones among the top 100 fell significantly with tofacitinib.

Treatment specified: oral pan-JAK inhibitor, 5-10 mg twice daily. Reverse transcribed after extraction, RNA yielded cDNA as the sequencing template. The protocol was immunoSEQ multiplex PCR, while the TCRdb copy is restricted to in-frame clones and leaves out a portion. The sample has 130,000 or so clones; 86% are singletons. This material consisted of CD8+ T cells sorted from blood, taken at week 4, from a patient treated with tofacitinib. This clonotype was sampled from a human donor with alopecia areata.

CDR3 sequence reads: CASSPSGSGGARETQYF. CDR3 in DNA: TGTGCCAGCAGCCCCAGTGGTAGCGGGGGGGCTCGGGAGACCCAGTACTTC. The chain carries TRBV5-6 and TRBJ2-5; TRBD2 matches 11 bases. The CDR3 loop spans 17 amino acids. J was trimmed by 5 bases and V by 4 bases; bases with no gene match: 13. Germline CDR1 is SGHDT and CDR2 is YYEEEE.